This T cell receptor beta chain was profiled in a study of T cell responses to AZD1222 COVID-19 vaccine. The repertoire was sequenced with immunoSEQ multiplex PCR; TCRdb's copy has only in-frame clones and lacks some. The data show 160,000 or so clones, with 90% seen just once and about 1.6% held by the top ten. Germline CDR1 is KGHSH and CDR2 is LQKENI. V was clipped by 6 bases and J by 5 bases, with 19 bases between them. This CDR3 comprises 15 residues. The specimen comprised peripheral blood, sampled 28 days after the second AZD1222 dose. The chain has TRBV18 and TRBJ1-1, with unresolved D. The sequence was collected from an adult who received the AZD1222 COVID-19 vaccine. The CDR3 reads CASSTSLGVGTEAFF. The CDR3 nucleotides are TGTGCCAGCTCGACCTCTCTCGGGGTCGGGACTGAAGCTTTCTTT.